The present T cell receptor beta chain was sequenced within a study of cytomegalovirus exposure and HLA in healthy donors. On the study more broadly: Around 78 million unique TCR sequences came from HLA-typed donors in an early release. Notes on the study in general: Later on, analysis showed that most CMV-associated TCR beta chains appeared to be HLA-restricted.

With respect to this clone: Its antigen remains unidentified.

The PCR made use of 60 Vbeta and 13 Jbeta primers. The repertoire was sequenced with immunoSEQ multiplex PCR; TCRdb's copy has only in-frame clones and lacks some. The top ten clones hold roughly 2.8% of a sample with over 150,000 clones, approximately 74% of them seen once. Germline lookup yields CDR1 MNHNS and CDR2 SASEGT. This CDR3 comprises 15 residues. The junction had 3 bases not matched to a gene; V was cut back by 4 bases and J by 1 base. The TCR originated in a man aged 18 to 35 in good health and CMV-seronegative. The source material was PBMCs. This chain connects TRBV6-1 to TRBJ2-4; the match to TRBD2 covers 8 bases. This chain's CDR3 is CASSAGGGAKNIQYF. In DNA form, the CDR3 reads TGTGCCAGCAGTGCGGGAGGGGGGGCCAAAAACATTCAGTACTTC.